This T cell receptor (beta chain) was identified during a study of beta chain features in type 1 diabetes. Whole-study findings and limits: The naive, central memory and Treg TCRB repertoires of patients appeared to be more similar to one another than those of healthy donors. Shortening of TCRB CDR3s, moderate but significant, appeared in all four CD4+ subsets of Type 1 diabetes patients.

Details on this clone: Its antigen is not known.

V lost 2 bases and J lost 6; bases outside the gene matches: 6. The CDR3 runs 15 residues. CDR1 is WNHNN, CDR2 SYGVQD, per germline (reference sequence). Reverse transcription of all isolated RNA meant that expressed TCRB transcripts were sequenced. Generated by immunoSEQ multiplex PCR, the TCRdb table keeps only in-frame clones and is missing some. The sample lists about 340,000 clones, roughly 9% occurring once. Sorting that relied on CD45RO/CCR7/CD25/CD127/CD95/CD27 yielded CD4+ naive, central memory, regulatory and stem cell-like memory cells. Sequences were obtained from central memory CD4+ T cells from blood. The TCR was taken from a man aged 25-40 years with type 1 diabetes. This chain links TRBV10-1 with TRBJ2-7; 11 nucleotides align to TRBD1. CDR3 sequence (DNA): TGCGCCAGCAGTGAGCCCGGACAGGGGGCGGGCGAGCAGTACTTC. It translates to CASSEPGQGAGEQYF.